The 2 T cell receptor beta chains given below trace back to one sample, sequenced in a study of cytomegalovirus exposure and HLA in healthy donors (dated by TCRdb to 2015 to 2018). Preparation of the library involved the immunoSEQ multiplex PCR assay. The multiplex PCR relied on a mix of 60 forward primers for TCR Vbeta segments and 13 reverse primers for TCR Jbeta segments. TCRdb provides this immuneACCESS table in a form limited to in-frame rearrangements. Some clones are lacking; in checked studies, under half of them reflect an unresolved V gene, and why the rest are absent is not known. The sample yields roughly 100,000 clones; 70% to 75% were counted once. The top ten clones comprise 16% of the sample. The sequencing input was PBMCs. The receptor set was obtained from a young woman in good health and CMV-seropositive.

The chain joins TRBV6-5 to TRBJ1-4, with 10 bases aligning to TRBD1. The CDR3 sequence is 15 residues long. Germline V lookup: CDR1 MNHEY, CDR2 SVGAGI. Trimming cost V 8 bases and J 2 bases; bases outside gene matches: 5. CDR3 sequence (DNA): TGTGCCAGCGCCCAGACAGGGGGCACTAATGAAAAACTGTTTTTT. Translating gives CASAQTGGTNEKLFF.

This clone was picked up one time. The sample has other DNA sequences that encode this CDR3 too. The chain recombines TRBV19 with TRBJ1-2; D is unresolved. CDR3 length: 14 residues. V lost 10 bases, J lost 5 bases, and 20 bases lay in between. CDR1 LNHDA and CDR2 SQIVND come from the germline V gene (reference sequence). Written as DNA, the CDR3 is TGTGCCATAGGCCCGGATAGGCTACTATATGGCTACACCTTC. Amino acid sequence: CAIGPDRLLYGYTF.